This is a list of T cell receptor beta chains from one sample in a study of cytomegalovirus exposure and HLA in healthy donors. Some clones are missing from TCRdb's copy, which holds only in-frame ones; the method was immunoSEQ multiplex PCR. The table lists over 150,000 clones, more than 80% of them singletons. Sequenced: PBMCs. These receptors were taken from a man younger than 35 in good health and CMV-seronegative. CDR3s include the opening cysteine and the closing phenylalanine or tryptophan. A D gene is named only where the DNA matches it firmly. Clone sizes are given selectively: once, few, many, or a class where the clone is expanded.

v_gene: TRBV7-9
j_gene: TRBJ1-6
d_gene: .
abundance: .
CDR3aa: CSSSLSNSPLHF
CDR3nt: TGTTCCAGCAGCTTAAGCAATTCACCCCTCCACTTT

v_gene: TRBV4-1
j_gene: TRBJ2-7
d_gene: TRBD2
abundance: .
CDR3aa: CASSQDQRGYEQYF
CDR3nt: TGCGCCAGCAGCCAAGATCAGCGGGGCTACGAGCAGTACTTC

v_gene: TRBV27
j_gene: TRBJ2-7
d_gene: .
abundance: .
CDR3aa: CASASHYASYEQYF
CDR3nt: TGTGCCAGCGCCTCCCACTACGCCTCCTACGAGCAGTACTTC

v_gene: TRBV28
j_gene: TRBJ2-1
d_gene: .
abundance: .
CDR3aa: CASKGLDQYNEQFF
CDR3nt: TGTGCCAGCAAAGGTCTAGACCAATACAATGAGCAGTTCTTC

v_gene: TRBV7-8
j_gene: TRBJ2-7
d_gene: TRBD2
abundance: once
CDR3aa: CASSLIREGIYEQYF
CDR3nt: TGTGCCAGCAGCCTTATTCGGGAGGGCATCTACGAGCAGTACTTC

v_gene: TRBV6-6
j_gene: TRBJ2-7
d_gene: .
abundance: .
CDR3aa: CASRSLLSKQYF
CDR3nt: TGTGCCAGCAGGAGCCTGCTCTCCAAGCAGTACTTC

v_gene: TRBV11-2
j_gene: TRBJ1-1
d_gene: .
abundance: once
CDR3aa: CASSLQEGTEAFF
CDR3nt: TGTGCCAGCAGCCTACAGGAGGGCACTGAAGCTTTCTTT

v_gene: TRBV29-1
j_gene: TRBJ2-2
d_gene: TRBD2
abundance: .
CDR3aa: CSVEVGGTSGGELFF
CDR3nt: TGCAGCGTTGAAGTCGGGGGGACTAGTGGCGGGGAGCTGTTTTTT

v_gene: TRBV5-1
j_gene: TRBJ1-1
d_gene: .
abundance: .
CDR3aa: CASSLAAGTEAFF
CDR3nt: TGCGCCAGCAGCTTGGCGGCAGGCACTGAAGCTTTCTTT

v_gene: TRBV19
j_gene: TRBJ2-6
d_gene: .
abundance: few
CDR3aa: CASSKTTASGANVLTF
CDR3nt: TGTGCCAGTAGTAAGACGACAGCCTCTGGGGCCAACGTCCTGACTTTC

v_gene: TRBV5-4
j_gene: TRBJ1-1
d_gene: .
abundance: .
CDR3aa: CASSFPGYDNTEAFF
CDR3nt: TGTGCCAGCAGCTTTCCCGGGTACGATAACACTGAAGCTTTCTTT

v_gene: TRBV5-6
j_gene: TRBJ2-7
d_gene: TRBD1
abundance: .
CDR3aa: CASSLSQGAYVYEQYF
CDR3nt: TGTGCCAGCAGCTTGTCACAGGGGGCTTACGTCTACGAGCAGTACTTC

v_gene: TRBV9
j_gene: TRBJ1-2
d_gene: TRBD1
abundance: .
CDR3aa: CASSAQGRYGYTF
CDR3nt: TGTGCCAGCAGCGCACAGGGGAGGTATGGCTACACCTTC

v_gene: TRBV18
j_gene: TRBJ1-3
d_gene: .
abundance: .
CDR3aa: CASSPSPGGNTIYF
CDR3nt: TGTGCCAGCTCACCATCTCCGGGGGGAAACACCATATATTTT

v_gene: TRBV27
j_gene: TRBJ2-7
d_gene: .
abundance: .
CDR3aa: CASSLAGFSYEQYF
CDR3nt: TGTGCCAGCAGTTTGGCAGGTTTTTCCTACGAGCAGTACTTC

v_gene: TRBV28
j_gene: TRBJ2-7
d_gene: TRBD2
abundance: .
CDR3aa: CASSLTSGRFYEQYF
CDR3nt: TGTGCCAGCAGTTTAACTAGCGGGAGATTCTACGAGCAGTACTTC

v_gene: TRBV10-3
j_gene: TRBJ2-3
d_gene: .
abundance: .
CDR3aa: CATQTLNAQYF
CDR3nt: TGTGCCACGCAGACTTTGAACGCGCAGTATTTT

v_gene: TRBV15
j_gene: TRBJ1-4
d_gene: TRBD1
abundance: .
CDR3aa: CATSSGDSFNEKLFF
CDR3nt: TGTGCCACCAGCAGTGGGGACAGTTTCAATGAAAAACTGTTTTTT

v_gene: TRBV28
j_gene: TRBJ2-5
d_gene: .
abundance: .
CDR3aa: CASSFVSGWSETQYF
CDR3nt: TGTGCCAGCAGTTTTGTGTCAGGGTGGTCAGAGACCCAGTACTTC

v_gene: TRBV19
j_gene: TRBJ2-3
d_gene: TRBD2
abundance: .
CDR3aa: CASQTSGKAADTQYF
CDR3nt: TGTGCCAGCCAGACTAGCGGGAAAGCGGCAGATACGCAGTATTTT

v_gene: TRBV18
j_gene: TRBJ2-7
d_gene: TRBD2
abundance: .
CDR3aa: CASSPLAGGIQGEQYF
CDR3nt: TGTGCCAGCTCACCACTAGCGGGAGGTATTCAGGGCGAGCAGTACTTC

v_gene: TRBV6-4
j_gene: TRBJ2-2
d_gene: .
abundance: .
CDR3aa: CASSDRGTGELFF
CDR3nt: TGTGCCAGCAGTGACAGGGGCACCGGGGAGCTGTTTTTT

v_gene: TRBV5-1
j_gene: TRBJ1-1
d_gene: .
abundance: .
CDR3aa: CASSFGGNTEAFF
CDR3nt: TGCGCCAGCAGCTTCGGAGGGAACACTGAAGCTTTCTTT

v_gene: TRBV28
j_gene: TRBJ1-4
d_gene: .
abundance: .
CDR3aa: CASSSTGLNEKLFF
CDR3nt: TGTGCCAGCAGTTCCACAGGGCTTAATGAAAAACTGTTTTTT

v_gene: TRBV27
j_gene: TRBJ2-7
d_gene: TRBD2
abundance: .
CDR3aa: CASSLLAGGLWEQYF
CDR3nt: TGTGCCAGCAGTTTACTAGCGGGAGGGCTCTGGGAGCAGTACTTC

v_gene: TRBV11-2
j_gene: TRBJ2-1
d_gene: .
abundance: .
CDR3aa: CASSFLVGGYNEQFF
CDR3nt: TGTGCCAGCAGCTTTTTGGTTGGCGGGTACAATGAGCAGTTCTTC

v_gene: TRBV2
j_gene: TRBJ2-7
d_gene: .
abundance: .
CDR3aa: CASSGTGRGSYEQYF
CDR3nt: TGTGCCAGCAGTGGGACAGGGCGCGGGAGCTACGAGCAGTACTTC

v_gene: TRBV27
j_gene: TRBJ2-7
d_gene: TRBD2
abundance: .
CDR3aa: CASSHLGGLGTSGYEQYF
CDR3nt: TGTGCCAGCAGCCACCTTGGGGGATTAGGGACTAGCGGTTACGAGCAGTACTTC

v_gene: TRBV30
j_gene: TRBJ2-3
d_gene: .
abundance: .
CDR3aa: CAWSVAESTDTQYF
CDR3nt: TGTGCCTGGAGTGTAGCGGAAAGCACAGATACGCAGTATTTT

v_gene: TRBV6-1
j_gene: TRBJ2-5
d_gene: .
abundance: .
CDR3aa: CASSETYLQETQYF
CDR3nt: TGTGCCAGCAGTGAAACGTACTTGCAAGAGACCCAGTACTTC

v_gene: TRBV13
j_gene: TRBJ2-3
d_gene: .
abundance: few
CDR3aa: CASSSAEEQYF
CDR3nt: TGTGCCAGCAGCTCTGCAGAGGAGCAGTATTTT

v_gene: TRBV10-3
j_gene: TRBJ2-3
d_gene: .
abundance: .
CDR3aa: CAISESEGLLTDTQYF
CDR3nt: TGTGCCATCAGTGAGTCGGAAGGACTACTCACAGATACGCAGTATTTT

v_gene: TRBV28
j_gene: TRBJ1-5
d_gene: TRBD1
abundance: .
CDR3aa: CASSLRLAGGLQPQHF
CDR3nt: TGTGCCAGCAGTTTACGGCTGGCAGGGGGCCTTCAGCCCCAGCATTTT

v_gene: TRBV4-2
j_gene: TRBJ2-7
d_gene: .
abundance: .
CDR3aa: CASSHTGQSYEQYF
CDR3nt: TGTGCCAGCAGCCATACTGGACAGTCCTACGAGCAGTACTTC

v_gene: TRBV9
j_gene: TRBJ2-3
d_gene: TRBD2
abundance: .
CDR3aa: CASGLYGLADKLTDTQYF
CDR3nt: TGTGCCAGCGGACTCTACGGACTAGCAGACAAACTCACAGATACGCAGTATTTT

v_gene: TRBV27
j_gene: TRBJ1-5
d_gene: .
abundance: .
CDR3aa: CASSLNAGSNQPQHF
CDR3nt: TGTGCCAGCAGTTTAAACGCGGGGAGCAATCAGCCCCAGCATTTT

v_gene: TRBV7-3
j_gene: TRBJ2-1
d_gene: TRBD2
abundance: .
CDR3aa: CASSPAGSSYNEQFF
CDR3nt: TGTGCCAGCAGCCCAGCGGGGAGCTCCTACAATGAGCAGTTCTTC

v_gene: TRBV21-1
j_gene: TRBJ1-6
d_gene: .
abundance: .
CDR3aa: CASSTTTGVDSPLHF
CDR3nt: TGTGCCAGCAGCACCACGACAGGGGTCGATTCACCCCTCCACTTT

v_gene: TRBV5-1
j_gene: TRBJ2-1
d_gene: TRBD1
abundance: .
CDR3aa: CASSPLAGGAGNEQFF
CDR3nt: TGCGCCAGCAGCCCCCTAGCAGGGGGCGCCGGGAATGAGCAGTTCTTC

v_gene: TRBV21-1
j_gene: TRBJ1-5
d_gene: .
abundance: .
CDR3aa: CASSGGRESYSNQPQHF
CDR3nt: TGTGCCAGCAGCGGAGGACGGGAATCTTATAGCAATCAGCCCCAGCATTTT

v_gene: TRBV13
j_gene: TRBJ2-5
d_gene: TRBD2
abundance: .
CDR3aa: CASSILGGNGETQYF
CDR3nt: TGTGCCAGCAGCATCCTGGGGGGGAACGGGGAGACCCAGTACTTC

v_gene: TRBV7-3
j_gene: TRBJ2-2
d_gene: .
abundance: .
CDR3aa: CASSSAADTNTGELFF
CDR3nt: TGTGCCAGCAGCTCCGCGGCGGACACGAACACCGGGGAGCTGTTTTTT

v_gene: TRBV7-9
j_gene: TRBJ2-5
d_gene: .
abundance: .
CDR3aa: CASSSDGISQETQYF
CDR3nt: TGTGCCAGCAGCTCGGACGGGATATCTCAAGAGACCCAGTACTTC

v_gene: TRBV5-1
j_gene: TRBJ1-2
d_gene: .
abundance: .
CDR3aa: CASSFSSQEGYYGYTF
CDR3nt: TGCGCCAGCAGCTTTTCCAGTCAGGAGGGGTACTATGGCTACACCTTC

v_gene: TRBV11-3
j_gene: TRBJ1-1
d_gene: .
abundance: once
CDR3aa: CASRNSQDTEAFF
CDR3nt: TGTGCCAGTAGAAACAGCCAGGACACTGAAGCTTTCTTT

v_gene: TRBV5-1
j_gene: TRBJ1-4
d_gene: .
abundance: .
CDR3aa: CASSFSVLVGNEKLFF
CDR3nt: TGCGCCAGCAGCTTCTCAGTTCTCGTTGGTAATGAAAAACTGTTTTTT

v_gene: TRBV19
j_gene: TRBJ2-3
d_gene: .
abundance: .
CDR3aa: CASSSGVDTQYF
CDR3nt: TGTGCCAGTAGTTCCGGGGTAGATACGCAGTATTTT

v_gene: TRBV14
j_gene: TRBJ1-2
d_gene: .
abundance: once
CDR3aa: CASSQRKRFRGSYGYTF
CDR3nt: TGTGCCAGCAGCCAAAGAAAGCGCTTCAGGGGTAGCTATGGCTACACCTTC

v_gene: TRBV7-2
j_gene: TRBJ1-1
d_gene: .
abundance: .
CDR3aa: CASSPSAVNPNTEAFF
CDR3nt: TGTGCCAGCAGCCCGTCTGCGGTTAACCCGAACACTGAAGCTTTCTTT

v_gene: TRBV28
j_gene: TRBJ1-2
d_gene: TRBD1
abundance: .
CDR3aa: CASSLSYTGGDGYTF
CDR3nt: TGTGCCAGCAGTTTATCATACACAGGGGGCGATGGCTACACCTTC